These T cell receptor beta chains were read from a single sample in a study of CD8 T cells in cerebrospinal fluid in Alzheimer's disease. TCRdb reprocessed the 10x single-cell sequencing reads and reports one entry per CDR3 protein, with no DNA. This table lists roughly 1,400 distinct CDR3 sequences. Material for sequencing was cerebrospinal fluid. All receptors derive from a human donor in good health. Both conserved end residues are part of each CDR3. For some rows the clone size is stated as once, few or many, or as a class when expanded; others skip it.

CDR3	V	J	size
CASSYSYSYTF	TRBV6-6	TRBJ1-2	medium-sized
CASTPGGNEQFF	TRBV10-2	TRBJ2-1	medium-sized
CASSQDTEPYYEQYF	TRBV3-1	TRBJ2-7	large
CASSLEREAFF	TRBV7-8	TRBJ1-1	medium-sized
CASSQDPRALHYGYTF	TRBV4-1	TRBJ1-2	large
CASSQAGANVLTF	TRBV4-3	TRBJ2-6	large
CASSSVYDSQETQYF	TRBV11-2	TRBJ2-5	large
CASRRTSGYEQYF	TRBV7-2	TRBJ2-7	-
CASSQDRLAGEPSTDTQYF	TRBV4-1	TRBJ2-3	medium-sized
CASSIRTGGYIQYF	TRBV28	TRBJ2-4	medium-sized
CASSLAMNEQFF	TRBV3-1	TRBJ2-1	medium-sized
CSARGPSTYEQYF	TRBV20-1	TRBJ2-7	large
CASSLTDTQYF	TRBV12-3/TRBV12-4	TRBJ2-3	large
CATSDNGRASEQYF	TRBV24-1	TRBJ2-7	medium-sized
CASSLGTTSRRTESNEQFF	TRBV4-2	TRBJ2-1	-
CSARDVDSNNEQFF	TRBV20-1	TRBJ2-1	medium-sized
CASRAWVAGGLETQYF	TRBV27	TRBJ2-5	medium-sized
CASSYSGRGNEKLFF	TRBV28	TRBJ1-4	medium-sized
CASTRTGSSSPLHF	TRBV19	TRBJ1-6	-
CRVTGHRYNEQFF	TRBV20-1	TRBJ2-1	large
CASSQGAGGILNTGELFF	TRBV14	TRBJ2-2	medium-sized
CASSPPPGRGEPDTQYF	TRBV10-1	TRBJ2-3	large
CASSVRGGELFF	TRBV19	TRBJ2-2	medium-sized
CASSLGVPSSGANVLTF	TRBV4-1	TRBJ2-6	large
CASSFDSNYGYTF	TRBV28	TRBJ1-2	medium-sized
CASSGRTGGTDTQYF	TRBV9	TRBJ2-3	-
CASSLLTGSNQPQHF	TRBV28	TRBJ1-5	medium-sized
CASSSTGQETQYF	TRBV12-3/TRBV12-4	TRBJ2-5	medium-sized
CASSEFATVEQYF	TRBV6-1	TRBJ2-7	-
CASSHTSYNSPLHF	TRBV12-3/TRBV12-4	TRBJ1-6	-
CASSLTSGAPTDTQYF	TRBV11-2	TRBJ2-3	large
CASSVDPSGPLGETQYF	TRBV9	TRBJ2-5	large
CASSLDAGDGKTQYF	TRBV5-1	TRBJ2-5	medium-sized
CSASSRQETQYF	TRBV20-1	TRBJ2-5	medium-sized
CASSLRRRYSNQPQHF	TRBV11-2	TRBJ1-5	medium-sized
CASSPAGNTEAFF	TRBV6-6	TRBJ1-1	medium-sized
CASSLGQRNTEAFF	TRBV5-1	TRBJ1-1	medium-sized
CASSLQGRGSGYTF	TRBV6-2/TRBV6-3	TRBJ1-2	medium-sized
CASSQAGGNSPLHF	TRBV3-1	TRBJ1-6	medium-sized
CASRLLAGGLQDNEQFF	TRBV12-2	TRBJ2-1	large
CASLTPLSHEQFF	TRBV5-8	TRBJ2-1	medium-sized
CASRQSNEKLFF	TRBV19	TRBJ1-4	medium-sized
CASSYVGGGLDTQYF	TRBV6-2/TRBV6-3	TRBJ2-3	-